Listed below are T cell receptor beta chains from one sample, sequenced in a study of OX40 agonist ivuxolimab in advanced cancers. Repertoires were generated with immunoSEQ multiplex PCR, while TCRdb's copy carries only in-frame clones and drops some. The sample shows over 40,000 clones, 80% of them seen only once. The sequencing used CD4+ or CD8+ T cells sorted from blood, collected in a trial of the OX40 agonist ivuxolimab. The receptor set was obtained from an adult with an advanced solid tumor such as melanoma, head and neck, liver or kidney cancer. The CDR3 runs from the conserved cysteine through the conserved F or W. D genes are given only for firm matches. Clone size is shown for a subset of rows, as once, few, many or a class of expanded clone.

d_gene,j_gene,v_gene,abundance,len,CDR3nt,CDR3aa
TRBD1,TRBJ2-7,TRBV11-2,NA,15,TGTGCCAGCAGCTTAGCCGGGACAGGGGGTTACGAGCAGTACTTC,CASSLAGTGGYEQYF
NA,TRBJ1-3,TRBV7-8,NA,16,TGTGCCAGCAGTTTCTCTTTGACAGACTCTGGAAACACCATATATTTT,CASSFSLTDSGNTIYF
NA,TRBJ2-2,TRBV19,NA,14,TGTGCCAGTAGGGACGGGGTAGACACCGGGGAGCTGTTTTTT,CASRDGVDTGELFF
NA,TRBJ2-7,TRBV7-2,NA,14,TGTGCCAGCAGCTTAGGGGGGGCGGGTCACGAGCAGTACTTC,CASSLGGAGHEQYF
NA,TRBJ1-6,TRBV15,NA,16,TGTGCCACCAGCAGGGAGACCGGGACACGAAATTCACCCCTCCACTTT,CATSRETGTRNSPLHF
NA,TRBJ2-2,TRBV6-5,NA,14,TGTGCCAGCAGTGGTCTCCCCGGAGGGTCGGAGCTGTTTTTT,CASSGLPGGSELFF
NA,TRBJ2-7,TRBV5-5,NA,15,TGTGCCAGCAGCTTGGTTTCCCTCCAGCTGGACGAGCAGTACTTC,CASSLVSLQLDEQYF
TRBD1,TRBJ1-4,TRBV19,few,15,TGTGCCACCCACGAACAGGGCACAGGGGGGGAAAAACTGTTTTTT,CATHEQGTGGEKLFF
NA,TRBJ1-2,TRBV18,once,17,TGTGCCAGCTCACCACGGAGTACGGGGCCGGATTCCGATGGCTACACCTTC,CASSPRSTGPDSDGYTF
NA,TRBJ2-2,TRBV11-2,NA,13,TGTGCCAGCAGCTTAATAGCGGCCGGGGAGCTGTTTTTT,CASSLIAAGELFF
TRBD2,TRBJ2-3,TRBV29-1,NA,14,TGCAGCGCCTCGACTAGCGGATCCACAGATACGCAGTATTTT,CSASTSGSTDTQYF
NA,TRBJ2-2,TRBV25-1,NA,17,TGTGCCAGCAGTGTACCTCCTGACCTACTAAACACCGGGGAGCTGTTTTTT,CASSVPPDLLNTGELFF
NA,TRBJ2-5,TRBV6-5,NA,13,TGTGCCAGCAGTTTGAGAGGGACCGAGACCCAGTACTTC,CASSLRGTETQYF